This T cell receptor (beta chain) was observed in a study of T cells in Graves' hyperthyroidism and ophthalmopathy (dated by TCRdb to the late 2010s). The study in broad terms: Peripheral blood was collected at initial diagnosis, before any treatment. TCR V-J signatures able to tell the groups apart were searched for in a discovery cohort of approximately 95 patients, of whom roughly 42 had Graves' ophthalmopathy and some 60 had stable Graves' hyperthyroidism. Once sampling was done, hyperthyroidism patients were given methimazole at a starting dose of 30 mg daily, whereas ophthalmopathy patients were given high-dose intravenous methylprednisolone. The 100 or so discovery patients were divided at random into training and test sets in a 7:3 ratio. Prospective prediction of ophthalmopathy was tested in an independent validation cohort consisting of 18 to 20 hyperthyroidism patients and about 17 patients who later progressed to ophthalmopathy. Thyroid tissue and blood T-cell repertoires from about six Graves' hyperthyroidism patients were also compared in the study. According to the paper, TCR Vbeta CDR3 sequencing was carried out on 135 peripheral blood samples, which came from around 43 ophthalmopathy, fewer than 80 hyperthyroidism and roughly 17 progressor patients.

Stable Graves' hyperthyroidism was defined as the absence of progression to ophthalmopathy over 18 months of follow-up. Hyperthyroidism patients were newly diagnosed, with disease duration under 2 months, and aged 18 to 65 years. Patients with uncontrolled infections, other autoimmune diseases, pregnancy or lactation were excluded. Diagnoses were established on the basis of clinical symptoms, serum thyroxine and TRAb, thyroid ultrasound, and orbital computed tomography. PBMCs were separated from approximately 9.9 ml of fresh peripheral blood using Ficoll-Paque density gradient centrifugation. Total RNA was extracted with Trizol reagent, and quality was checked on an Agilent 2100 Bioanalyzer. Points the paper makes about the study in general: A model built on a 13 V-J signature distinguished ophthalmopathy from stable hyperthyroidism, reaching 85% to 90% sensitivity and about 81% specificity in cross-validation and 80%/75% in testing. In validation, the model predicted progression to ophthalmopathy a median of about 5.9 months before onset, with around 70% sensitivity and nearly 75% specificity. Sample size was not statistically predetermined, and blinding of investigators to group allocation was not performed. Most expanded thyroid clonotypes (frequency above 0.001) were also detected in blood, suggesting blood repertoires may reflect thyroid immune responses.

Amplification of TCR beta CDR3 regions was carried out from RNA transcripts. The first round of RT-PCR for the TCR CDR3 was performed with the HTBI primer set and the Qiagen OneStep RT-PCR kit. Libraries were constructed in a second round of multiplex PCR, after which size selection and purification were carried out. The libraries were sequenced on an Illumina HiSeq2000 using paired-end 100 bp reads. The authors' pipeline ran thus. SOAPnuke was used to process the raw data, throwing out any read that contained adapters or uncalled bases, had a mean Phred below 15, or lacked an exact constant-primer or identifier match. High-quality paired reads were merged with COPE v1.2.5, and unique nucleotide sequences were defined as clonotypes. MiTCR v1.1 was used to align clonotypes to the IMGT TRBV, TRBD and TRBJ reference segments. Analysis was restricted to V-J combinations with a frequency above 0.0001, which covered roughly 99% of repertoires. The TCS score was defined as F50 (clonal expansion) divided by E x V (chaos), with BLOSUM62-based TCRdist calculated between CDR3 peptides within each V-J. Welch's t-statistics and random forest reduced 500 to 550 V-J features to 10 to 15, which were used in a naive Bayes classifier (R e1071). TCRdb ran its own pipeline on the public reads, namely fastp trimming at Q25 and MiXCR clone calling, and kept in-frame beta chains. Every CDR3 protein is listed once, alongside the most common genes and DNA of its rows. TCRdb's processing, not the authors', yielded these V and J calls. This sample has roughly 420,000 distinct CDR3 sequences in its table, and more than 15% of those were observed once. The top ten constitute over 12% of the sample.

This clonotype was seen repeatedly, ten times or more. Its antigen is not yet known. No quality values exist for individual bases; no much larger clone is one base distant. The germline V gene provides CDR1 SGHRS and CDR2 YFSETQ. Counted from cysteine to phenylalanine, this CDR3 has 19 amino acids. Only the CDR3 DNA is retained, 57 bases long and in frame from the first base. V and J are truncated by 1 base and 1 base respectively, leaving an intervening sequence of 21 bases. This chain joins TRBV5-1 to TRBJ1-3, and perhaps TRBD1 as D gene, on 5 matching bases. Sequenced sample: blood. This clonotype was sampled from a young woman with Graves' hyperthyroidism. Read as DNA, the sequence is TGCGCCAGCAGCTTGCTAGGGACGGGACTGGAAGGTTCTGGAAACACCATATATTTT. This is translated as CASSLLGTGLEGSGNTIYF. This CDR3, with the reference TRBV5-1 and TRBJ1-3 proteins standing in past its ends, gives the full variable domain KAGVTQTPRYLIKTRGQQVTLSCSPISGHRSVSWYQQTPGQGLQFLFEYFSETQRNKGNFPGRFSGRQFSNSRSEMNVSTLELGDSALYLCASSLLGTGLEGSGNTIYFGEGSWLTVV.